This T cell receptor (beta chain) was documented in a study of blood T cell repertoires in COVID-19 (dated by TCRdb to 2018 to 2020). Background on the whole study: The collaborator samples originated in the United States, Italy and Spain and spanned the acute and convalescent phases of COVID-19. The prospective study material was composed of cDNA or gDNA derived from T cells, B-cell-depleted T cells, or PBMCs. Subjects who had been exposed to COVID-19, were actively infected with it, or had recovered from it provided the deeply sampled blood TCRbeta repertoires that made up the dataset. The repertoires were released in a freely available public database meant as a resource for research on the immune response to SARS-CoV-2. The samples were drawn from two sources: the first 160 participants of the ongoing ImmuneRACE study, and 1,254 subjects contributed by 6 global collaborators. A de-identified subject ID, COVID-19 status, age in years and sex were almost always included in the sample metadata. Where HLA class I and class II types were available, the types were taken from metadata supplied by the sample provider, not from assay-based typing. The paper as a whole reports these results and caveats: How much clinical and demographic metadata was included differed by source and by participant, and the metadata was provided uncurated.

Each collaborating institution followed its own protocols to collect whole blood in K2EDTA tubes. Collaborator samples were shipped for TCRbeta analysis as frozen whole blood, isolated PBMCs, or DNA extracted from either sample type. TCRbeta CDR3 regions were amplified from genomic DNA using the immunoSEQ Assay, a bias-controlled multiplex PCR. Regarding the original processing steps: The number of nucleated cells in each sample was estimated by amplification of reference gene primers within the assay. Sequence reads were collapsed and filtered to measure the absolute abundance of every unique TCRbeta CDR3 rearrangement. For each sample, productive Simpson clonality was calculated by taking the square root of Simpson's diversity index across productive rearrangements. TCRdb carries this immuneACCESS record with in-frame sequences only. Its versions omit some clonotypes, under half of them owing to an unresolved V gene in the studies checked, with the rest unexplained. V and J calls and clone size are as listed in that table; D and trimming were resolved from the DNA. In all, the sample holds tens of thousands of clones, and around 87% of those were seen once. The ten largest clones take up about a sixth of the sample.

Notes on this clone: There is no known antigen for this receptor. No per-base quality is available; no much larger clone lies one base away.

The TCR was taken from a human donor in a cohort sampled during active COVID-19. Sequencing input: peripheral blood.

The CDR3: CASSDRGDAEAFF. Read as DNA, the sequence is TGTGCCAGCAGCGACAGGGGTGACGCTGAAGCTTTCTTT. The receptor chain draws on TRBV7-9 and TRBJ1-1; the central 8 bases match TRBD1. Via the germline V gene (reference sequence), CDR1 is SEHNR and CDR2 FQNEAQ. V is pruned by 5 bases and J by 6 bases, leaving 5 bases of the junction without a gene match. Including cysteine and phenylalanine, the CDR3 has 13 amino acids. Just the 39-base CDR3 DNA is kept, in frame starting at base 1.